These 15 T cell receptor beta chains were all obtained from the same sample, sequenced in a study of T-cell reconstitution after alpha-beta-depleted transplantation in children (dated by TCRdb to about 2016). Libraries were prepared through PCR. Sequencing was carried out with an Illumina HiSeq 2500. To normalize quantification of the TCRbeta repertoire, the TCR libraries were built with molecular barcoding that relied on unique molecular identifiers. TCRdb ran its own pipeline on the public reads, namely fastp trimming at Q25 and MiXCR clone calling, and kept in-frame beta chains. Under each unique CDR3 protein, matching rows form one entry showing the most common genes and DNA. Here the sample has about 420,000 distinct CDR3 sequences; 16% occur a single time. Over 25% of the sample belongs to the ten largest clones. Interpreted using the paper, the treatment or condition label stands for: allogeneic hematopoietic cell transplantation with graft depleted of TCRalphabeta T cells and CD19 B cells.

Sequences were derived from PBMCs, mostly from graft donor cells, sampled 360 days after TCRalphabeta/CD19-depleted stem cell transplant. These receptors originate from a boy younger than two who had a stem cell transplant for Wiskott-Aldrich syndrome, so the T cells may come from the graft donor.

The chain employs TRBV18 and TRBJ2-7; D assignment may be TRBD1 or TRBD2 (5 bases each). Germline V gene data show CDR1 as KGHSH and CDR2 as LQKENI. V was trimmed by 6 bases and J by 9 bases, leaving 15 bases between them. The CDR3 is 12 amino acids. The CDR3 DNA sequence: TGTGCCAGCTCCCAGGGACGGGACGGGCAGTACTTC. Encoded protein: CASSQGRDGQYF.

This clonotype was counted between two and nine times. The chain is built from TRBV6-2 or TRBV6-3 and TRBJ2-6; 14 bases line up with TRBD2. This CDR3 comprises 24 residues. Germline assignment: CDR1 MNHEY and CDR2 SVGEGT. V lost 4 bases, J lost 0 bases, and 20 bases stayed unmatched. CDR3 sequence (DNA): TGTGCCAGCAGTTCGGTGGGCTTGACCGGGACTAGCGGGAGTAGGAACTCTGGGGCCAACGTCCTGACTTTC. It encodes CASSSVGLTGTSGSRNSGANVLTF.

As DNA, the CDR3 is TGTGCCAGCAGTTGGGCAGGCTATAGCAATCAGCCCCAGCATTTT. It codes for CASSWAGYSNQPQHF. J is TRBJ1-5 and V is TRBV28; D not certain. The germline V gene has CDR1 MDHEN and CDR2 SYDVKM. V shed 4 bases and J shed 0 bases, with 10 bases lying between them. There are 15 residues in the CDR3.

In its sample, this clonotype was seen a few times. This chain connects TRBV6-5 to TRBJ2-1, with 8 bases lining up with TRBD2. The CDR3 runs to 17 residues. Germline trimming cut 0 bases from V and 6 bases from J; bases unmatched to any gene: 10. CDR1 and CDR2 (germline): MNHEY, SVGAGI. This CDR3 is CASSYSGLAGPINEQFF. CDR3 nucleotide sequence: TGTGCCAGCAGTTACTCGGGGCTAGCGGGCCCAATCAATGAGCAGTTCTTC.

This clonotype was observed a handful of times. The chain joins TRBV27 to TRBJ2-2; maybe TRBD1 (5 bases). The CDR3 consists of 15 residues. The V gene's germline CDR1 is MNHEY and CDR2 SMNVEV (reference sequence). Trimming left V 4 bases short and J 4 bases short, with 13 bases between. The CDR3 region has the DNA TGTGCCAGCAGTTCTGGGGCAGGGTTCACCGGGGAGCTGTTTTTT. It codes for CASSSGAGFTGELFF.

V is TRBV12-3 or TRBV12-4 and J is TRBJ2-1; D is undetermined. Trimming removed 3 bases from V and 6 bases from J, with 15 bases in between. CDR3 length equals 15 residues. CDR3 region: CASSLSSRVANEQFF. The CDR3 bases are TGTGCCAGCAGTTTGTCGAGTAGGGTGGCCAATGAGCAGTTCTTC.

This clonotype showed up many times. The chain couples TRBV2 to TRBJ1-1, with D possibly matching TRBD1 (5 bases). The germline V gene has CDR1 SNHLY and CDR2 FYNNEI. There are 14 residues in the CDR3. Between the trimmed V and J ends, which lost 4 bases and 1 base, there was a span of 10 bases. CDR3 sequence reads: CASSVTGANTEAFF. CDR3 in DNA: TGTGCCAGCAGTGTCACAGGAGCGAACACTGAAGCTTTCTTT.

The chain links TRBV11-2 to TRBJ2-3; a weak D match, TRBD2 (5 bases). Trimming removed 1 base from V and 6 bases from J, with 14 bases in between. The V gene's germline CDR1 is SGHAT and CDR2 FQNNGV. The CDR3 covers 15 residues. For the CDR3, the DNA is TGTGCCAGCAGCTTAGGGACTCTCTCAAAGGATACGCAGTATTTT. Protein sequence: CASSLGTLSKDTQYF.

The genes are TRBV12-3 or TRBV12-4 and TRBJ2-1; no definite D call. The germline V and J ends were trimmed by 3 bases and 2 bases, with 11 bases remaining between them. This CDR3 region has 15 residues. The DNA of the CDR3 is TGTGCCAGCAGTTTTCCCCAGACAACCTACAATGAGCAGTTCTTC. Encoded protein: CASSFPQTTYNEQFF.

The chain joins TRBV5-1 to TRBJ2-4; D unresolved. The germline V gene has CDR1 SGHRS and CDR2 YFSETQ. This CDR3 is built from 16 residues. V gave up 1 base and J gave up 7 bases, with 18 bases separating them. The CDR3 nucleotides read TGCGCCAGCAGCTTGACGGCAGCCCCAAATTTCAACATTCAGTACTTC. This translates into CASSLTAAPNFNIQYF.

This clonotype came up a few times. The J gene is TRBJ2-7, the V gene TRBV18; D is unresolved. Germline lookup yields CDR1 KGHSH and CDR2 LQKENI. CDR3 size: 14 residues. Trimming stripped 3 bases from V and 0 bases from J, with 9 bases between. CDR3 protein: CASSPAVPSYEQYF. Here the CDR3 DNA reads TGTGCCAGCTCACCTGCAGTCCCCTCCTACGAGCAGTACTTC.

This clonotype was seen a few times. The chain links TRBV6-1 to TRBJ2-7, with 8 bases aligning to TRBD1. Germline values: CDR1 MNHNS, CDR2 SASEGT. V gave up 7 bases and J gave up 0 bases; unmatched junction bases: 8. The CDR3 sequence is 15 residues long. The CDR3 region is CASKENRGFSYEQYF. CDR3 nucleotides: TGTGCCAGCAAAGAAAACAGGGGGTTCTCCTACGAGCAGTACTTC.

This clonotype was observed a few times. This chain links TRBV10-1 with TRBJ2-3, with D uncertain. V was pared by 11 bases and J by 8 bases, with 8 bases between. Germline V lookup: CDR1 WNHNN, CDR2 SYGVQD (reference sequence). The CDR3 is made up of 9 amino acids. CDR3 nucleotide sequence: TGCGCCCGGTTCACTACGCAGTATTTT. Protein: CARFTTQYF.

The chain uses TRBV6-5 and TRBJ2-7, with D perhaps TRBD2 (6 bases). Trimming cost V 5 bases and J 6 bases, with 14 bases left between them. Germline CDR1 is MNHEY and CDR2 is SVGAGI. The CDR3 totals 13 residues. CDR3 in DNA: TGTGCCAGCAGTCATCGGGAGAGGGGCGAGCAGTACTTC. Protein sequence: CASSHRERGEQYF.

In its sample, this clonotype was seen once. CDR3 nucleotide sequence: TGTGCCAGCAGTTACGCATCCGGGGAGCTGTTTTTT. Amino acid sequence: CASSYASGELFF. This chain joins TRBV6-2 or TRBV6-3 and TRBJ2-2; unclear D gene. The CDR3 has 12 amino acids. The V gene lost 2 bases and the J gene lost 6 bases, with 4 bases spanning the gap. Germline CDR1 and CDR2: MNHEY and SVGEGT.